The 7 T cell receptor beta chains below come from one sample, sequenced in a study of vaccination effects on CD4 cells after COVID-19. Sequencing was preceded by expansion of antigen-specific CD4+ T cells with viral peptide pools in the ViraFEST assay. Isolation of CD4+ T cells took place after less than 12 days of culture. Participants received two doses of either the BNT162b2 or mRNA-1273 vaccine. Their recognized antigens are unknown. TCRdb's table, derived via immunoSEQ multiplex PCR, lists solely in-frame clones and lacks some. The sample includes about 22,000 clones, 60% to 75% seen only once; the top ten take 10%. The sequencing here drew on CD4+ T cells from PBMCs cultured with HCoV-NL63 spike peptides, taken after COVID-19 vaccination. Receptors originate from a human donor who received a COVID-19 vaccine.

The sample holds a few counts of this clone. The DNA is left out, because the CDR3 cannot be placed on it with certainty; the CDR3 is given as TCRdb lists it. This CDR3 is CASSSSGGTTGELFF. The chain couples TRBV10-2 to TRBJ2-2; TRBD2 is taken as the D call from the table, unchecked against the DNA. The germline V gene has CDR1 WSHSY and CDR2 SAAADI. Both ends counted, the CDR3 spans 15 residues.

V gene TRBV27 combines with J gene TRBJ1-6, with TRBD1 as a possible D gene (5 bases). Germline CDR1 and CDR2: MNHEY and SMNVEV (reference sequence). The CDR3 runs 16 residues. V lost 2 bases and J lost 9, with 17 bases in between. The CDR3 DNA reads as TGTGCCAGCAGTTTAAGAGTCAAGGGGCCTAGTTCACCCCTCCACTTT. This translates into CASSLRVKGPSSPLHF.

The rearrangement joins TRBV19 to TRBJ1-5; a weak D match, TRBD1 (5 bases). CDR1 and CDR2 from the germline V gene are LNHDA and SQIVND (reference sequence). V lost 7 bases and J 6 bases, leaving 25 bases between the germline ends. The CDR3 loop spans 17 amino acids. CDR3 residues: CASMSGVEGVGGQPQHF. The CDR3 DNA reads TGTGCCAGTATGTCGGGGGTTGAAGGGGTCGGTGGTCAGCCCCAGCATTTT.

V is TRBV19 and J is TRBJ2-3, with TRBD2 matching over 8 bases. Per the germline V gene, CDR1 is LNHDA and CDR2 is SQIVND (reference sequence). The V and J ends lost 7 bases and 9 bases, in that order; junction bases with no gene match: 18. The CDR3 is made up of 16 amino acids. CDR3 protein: CASTPRGLAEAETQYF. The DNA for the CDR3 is TGTGCCAGTACCCCACGAGGACTAGCTGAAGCGGAAACGCAGTATTTT. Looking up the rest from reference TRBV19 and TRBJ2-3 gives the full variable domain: DGGITQSPKYLFRKEGQNVTLSCEQNLNHDAMYWYRQDPGQGLRLIYYSQIVNDFQKGDIAEGYSVSREKKESFPLTVTSAQKNPTAFYLCASTPRGLAEAETQYFGPGTRLTVL.

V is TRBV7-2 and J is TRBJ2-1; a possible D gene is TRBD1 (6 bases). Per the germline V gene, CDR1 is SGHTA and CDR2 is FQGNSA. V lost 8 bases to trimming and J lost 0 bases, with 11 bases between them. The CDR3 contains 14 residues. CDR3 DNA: TGTGCCAGCGCCCTAGGGGGCTCCTACAATGAGCAGTTCTTC. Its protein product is CASALGGSYNEQFF.

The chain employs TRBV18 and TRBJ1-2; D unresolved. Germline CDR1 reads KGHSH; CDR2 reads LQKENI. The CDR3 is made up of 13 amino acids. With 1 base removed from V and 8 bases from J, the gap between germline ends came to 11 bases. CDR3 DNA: TGTGCCAGCTCACCACTGGTTTTTGGGGGCTACACCTTC. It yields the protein CASSPLVFGGYTF.

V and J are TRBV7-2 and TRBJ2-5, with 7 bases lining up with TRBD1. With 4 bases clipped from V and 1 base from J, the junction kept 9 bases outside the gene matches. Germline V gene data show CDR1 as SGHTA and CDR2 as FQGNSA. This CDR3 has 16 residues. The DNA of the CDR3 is TGTGCCAGCAGCTCCTTGGGCAGGGGGTTCCAAGAGACCCAGTACTTC. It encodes CASSSLGRGFQETQYF. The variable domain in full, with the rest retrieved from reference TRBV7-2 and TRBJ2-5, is GAGVSQSPSNKVTEKGKDVELRCDPISGHTALYWYRQSLGQGLEFLIYFQGNSAPDKSGLPSDRFSAERTGGSVSTLTIQRTQQEDSAVYLCASSSLGRGFQETQYFGPGTRLLVL.